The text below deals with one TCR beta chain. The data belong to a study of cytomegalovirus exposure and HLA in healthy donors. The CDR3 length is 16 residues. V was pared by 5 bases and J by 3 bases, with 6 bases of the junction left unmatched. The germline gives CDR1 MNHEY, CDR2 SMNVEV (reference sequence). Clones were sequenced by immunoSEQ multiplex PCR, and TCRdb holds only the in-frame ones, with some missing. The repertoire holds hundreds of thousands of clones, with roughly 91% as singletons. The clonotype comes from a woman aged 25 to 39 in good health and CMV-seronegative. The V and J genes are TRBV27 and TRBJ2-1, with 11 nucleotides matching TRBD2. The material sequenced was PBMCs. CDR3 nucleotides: TGTGCCAGCAGTCGACTAGCGGGGAATATCTACAATGAGCAGTTCTTC. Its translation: CASSRLAGNIYNEQFF.